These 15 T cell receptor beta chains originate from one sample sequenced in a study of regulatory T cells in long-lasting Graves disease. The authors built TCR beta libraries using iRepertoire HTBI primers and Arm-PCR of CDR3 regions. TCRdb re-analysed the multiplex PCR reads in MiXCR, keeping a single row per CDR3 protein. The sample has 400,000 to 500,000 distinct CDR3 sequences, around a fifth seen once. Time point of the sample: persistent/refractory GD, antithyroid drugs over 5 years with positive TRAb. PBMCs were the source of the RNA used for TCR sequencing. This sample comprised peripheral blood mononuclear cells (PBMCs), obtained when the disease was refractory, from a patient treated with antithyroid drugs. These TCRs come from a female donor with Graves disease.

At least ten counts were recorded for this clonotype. The CDR3, as DNA: TGCAGCGCTTCCTCTTGGGGCAGCTCTCAGCCCCAGCATTTT. Amino acids: CSASSWGSSQPQHF. This chain links TRBV29-1 with TRBJ1-5, with a weak D call TRBD1 (5 bases). Germline V gene lookup returns CDR1 SQVTM and CDR2 ANQGSEA. The V and J ends lost 7 bases and 6 bases respectively, with 19 bases between them. The CDR3 loop spans 14 amino acids.

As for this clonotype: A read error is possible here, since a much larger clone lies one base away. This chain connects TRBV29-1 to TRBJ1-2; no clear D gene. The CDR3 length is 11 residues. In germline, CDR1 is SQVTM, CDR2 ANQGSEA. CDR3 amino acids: CSVDRNCGYTF. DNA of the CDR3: TGCAGCGTTGACAGGAACTGTGGCTACACCTTC.

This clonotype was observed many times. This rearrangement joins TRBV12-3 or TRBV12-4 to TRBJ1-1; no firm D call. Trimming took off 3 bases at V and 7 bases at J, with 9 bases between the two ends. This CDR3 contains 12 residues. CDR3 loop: CASSLSQLEAFF. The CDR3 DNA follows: TGTGCCAGCAGTTTGTCACAGCTTGAAGCTTTCTTT.

The CDR3 here is CASSSRTGGLTQYF. The DNA of the CDR3 is TGTGCCAGCAGCTCCCGGACAGGGGGCTTGACCCAGTACTTC. The chain joins TRBV7-9 to TRBJ2-5; 11 bases fit TRBD1. V lost 4 bases and J lost 7; bases outside the gene matches: 5. Germline CDR1 and CDR2: SEHNR and FQNEAQ (reference sequence). The CDR3 length is 14 residues.

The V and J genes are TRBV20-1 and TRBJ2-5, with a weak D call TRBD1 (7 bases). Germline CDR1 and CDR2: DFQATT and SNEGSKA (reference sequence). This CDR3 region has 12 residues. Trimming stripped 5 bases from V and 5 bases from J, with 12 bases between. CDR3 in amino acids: CSAFRGEETQYF. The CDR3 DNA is TGCAGTGCTTTCAGGGGGGAGGAGACCCAGTACTTC.

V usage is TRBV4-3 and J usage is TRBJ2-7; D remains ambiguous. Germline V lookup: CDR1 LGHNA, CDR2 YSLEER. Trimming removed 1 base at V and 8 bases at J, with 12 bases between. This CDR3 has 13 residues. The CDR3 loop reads CASSQVTETQQYF. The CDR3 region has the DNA TGCGCCAGCAGCCAAGTAACGGAAACCCAGCAGTACTTC.

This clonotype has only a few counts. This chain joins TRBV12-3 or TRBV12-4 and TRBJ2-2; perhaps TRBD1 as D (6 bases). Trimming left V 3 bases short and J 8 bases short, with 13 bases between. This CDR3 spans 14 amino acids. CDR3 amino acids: CASSFGTGNGELFF. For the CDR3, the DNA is TGTGCCAGCAGTTTCGGTACAGGGAATGGGGAGCTGTTTTTT.

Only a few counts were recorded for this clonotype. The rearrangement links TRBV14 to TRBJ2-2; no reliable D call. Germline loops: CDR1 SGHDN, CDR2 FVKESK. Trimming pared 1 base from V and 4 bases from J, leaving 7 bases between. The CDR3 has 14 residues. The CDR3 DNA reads TGTGCCAGCAGCCAAGCAGTGGCCACCGGGGAGCTGTTTTTT. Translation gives CASSQAVATGELFF. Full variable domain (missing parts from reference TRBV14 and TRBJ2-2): EAGVTQFPSHSVIEKGQTVTLRCDPISGHDNLYWYRRVMGKEIKFLLHFVKESKQDESGMPNNRFLAERTGGTYSTLKVQPAELEDSGVYFCASSQAVATGELFFGEGSRLTVL.

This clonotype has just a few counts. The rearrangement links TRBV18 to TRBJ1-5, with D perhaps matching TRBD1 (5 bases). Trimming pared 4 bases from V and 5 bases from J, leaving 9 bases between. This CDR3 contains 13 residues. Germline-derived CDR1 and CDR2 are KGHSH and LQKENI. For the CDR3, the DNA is TGTGCCAGCTCACAGGGGTCGGATCAGCCCCAGCATTTT. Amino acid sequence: CASSQGSDQPQHF.

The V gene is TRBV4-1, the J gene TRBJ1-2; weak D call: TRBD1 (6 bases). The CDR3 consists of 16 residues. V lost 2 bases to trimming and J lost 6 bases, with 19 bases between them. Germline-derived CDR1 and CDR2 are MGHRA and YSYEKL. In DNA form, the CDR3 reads TGCGCCAGCAGCCAACCCCGGGACCCAGGACAGCATGGCTACACCTTC. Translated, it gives CASSQPRDPGQHGYTF.

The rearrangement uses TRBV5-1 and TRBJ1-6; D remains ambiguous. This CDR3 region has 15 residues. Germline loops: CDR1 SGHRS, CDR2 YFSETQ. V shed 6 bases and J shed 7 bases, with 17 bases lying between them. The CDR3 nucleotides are TGCGCCAGCAAGCGTCCGGCAGGCCGAAATTCACCCCTCCACTTT. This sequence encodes CASKRPAGRNSPLHF.

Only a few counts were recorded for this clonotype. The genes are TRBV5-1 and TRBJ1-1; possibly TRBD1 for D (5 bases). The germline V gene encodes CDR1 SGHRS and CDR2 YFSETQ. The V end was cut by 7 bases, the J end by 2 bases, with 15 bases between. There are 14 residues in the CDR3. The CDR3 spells CASVKGIGNTEAFF. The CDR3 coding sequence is TGCGCCAGCGTCAAGGGGATTGGTAACACTGAAGCTTTCTTT. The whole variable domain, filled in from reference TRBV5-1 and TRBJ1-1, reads KAGVTQTPRYLIKTRGQQVTLSCSPISGHRSVSWYQQTPGQGLQFLFEYFSETQRNKGNFPGRFSGRQFSNSRSEMNVSTLELGDSALYLCASVKGIGNTEAFFGQGTRLTVV.

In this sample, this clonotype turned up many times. DNA of the CDR3: TGTGCCAGCACCTCCCCTAGCGGGTACTTTTCTCAGTACTTC. Translated: CASTSPSGYFSQYF. This chain uses TRBV28 with TRBJ2-5; TRBD2 matches 8 bases. This CDR3 spans 14 amino acids. Per germline, CDR1 MDHEN and CDR2 SYDVKM. V shed 7 bases, J shed 11 bases, and the junction held 15 bases outside the gene matches.

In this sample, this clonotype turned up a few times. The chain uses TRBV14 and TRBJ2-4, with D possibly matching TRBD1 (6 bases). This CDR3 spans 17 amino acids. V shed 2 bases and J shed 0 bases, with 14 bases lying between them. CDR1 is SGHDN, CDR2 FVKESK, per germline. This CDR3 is CASSQKRDTKAKNIQYF. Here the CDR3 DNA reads TGTGCCAGCAGCCAAAAGAGGGACACCAAAGCCAAAAACATTCAGTACTTC.

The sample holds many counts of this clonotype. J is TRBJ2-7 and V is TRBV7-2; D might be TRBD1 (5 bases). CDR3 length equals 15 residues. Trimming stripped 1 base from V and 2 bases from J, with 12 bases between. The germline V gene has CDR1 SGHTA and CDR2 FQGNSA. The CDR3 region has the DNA TGTGCCAGCAGCTTAGACAGTGGGGCTACCTACGAGCAGTACTTC. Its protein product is CASSLDSGATYEQYF.